This entry lists 17 T cell receptor beta chains sequenced from one sample in a study of OX40 agonist ivuxolimab in advanced cancers. The protocol was immunoSEQ multiplex PCR, while the TCRdb copy is restricted to in-frame clones and leaves out a portion. The table lists roughly 40,000 clones, approximately 90% of them singletons. Sequences were derived from CD4+ or CD8+ T cells sorted from blood, sampled in a trial of the OX40 agonist ivuxolimab. The receptors stem from an adult with an advanced solid tumor such as melanoma, head and neck, liver or kidney cancer.

The chain has TRBV27 and TRBJ2-5, with TRBD2 identical over 8 bases. The V gene's germline CDR1 is MNHEY and CDR2 SMNVEV (reference sequence). The CDR3 length is 14 residues. After removal of 5 bases from V and 3 bases from J, the junction contained 5 bases not matched to a gene. CDR3 nucleotide sequence: TGTGCCAGCAGTCCCCTCGGGGGGGAAGAGACCCAGTACTTC. It yields the protein CASSPLGGEETQYF.

The CDR3 spells CAWDEGQGFHEQYF. The CDR3 DNA is TGTGCCTGGGACGAGGGACAGGGATTTCACGAGCAGTACTTC. The J gene is TRBJ2-7, the V gene TRBV30; the match to TRBD1 covers 9 bases. The CDR3 totals 14 residues. Germline trimming cut 5 bases from V and 5 bases from J; bases unmatched to any gene: 10. Germline V lookup: CDR1 GTSNPN, CDR2 SVGIG (reference sequence).

V and J are TRBV27 and TRBJ2-7, with D uncertain. In germline, CDR1 is MNHEY, CDR2 SMNVEV (reference sequence). Trimming took 0 bases from V and 3 from J, leaving 9 bases between them. The CDR3 spans 14 residues. The CDR3 region is CASSLSQPGYEQYF. The CDR3 coding sequence is TGTGCCAGCAGTTTATCGCAACCGGGCTACGAGCAGTACTTC.

The gene calls are TRBV27 and TRBJ2-1; perhaps TRBD2 as D (6 bases). The CDR3 contains 15 residues. Germline loops: CDR1 MNHEY, CDR2 SMNVEV (reference sequence). V lost 4 bases to trimming and J lost 4 bases, with 14 bases between them. The CDR3 DNA sequence: TGTGCCAGCAGTTCCCTCTCGGGGGTATACAATGAGCAGTTCTTC. As protein: CASSSLSGVYNEQFF.

The V and J genes are TRBV10-3 and TRBJ2-7, with 10 bases matching TRBD2. CDR1 ENHRY and CDR2 SYGVKD come from the germline V gene. V shed 6 bases, J shed 6 bases, and the junction held 5 bases outside the gene matches. CDR3 length equals 13 residues. CDR3 nucleotides: TGTGCCATCAGGGAAGCGGGAGGGCCCGAGCAGTACTTC. This codes for CAIREAGGPEQYF.

The V call is TRBV6-5, the J call TRBJ1-5, with D perhaps matching TRBD1 (5 bases). This CDR3 comprises 14 residues. CDR1 and CDR2 (germline): MNHEY, SVGAGI. V lost 5 bases to trimming and J lost 4 bases, with 12 bases between them. CDR3 region: CASSPDSLNQPQHF. CDR3 bases: TGTGCCAGCAGTCCCGACAGTCTTAATCAGCCCCAGCATTTT.

The chain uses TRBV2 and TRBJ2-7, with a tentative D call TRBD1 (6 bases). CDR3 length: 15 residues. V lost 2 bases and J 3 bases, leaving 14 bases between the germline ends. Germline CDR1 SNHLY, CDR2 FYNNEI. The CDR3 DNA reads TGTGCCAGCAGTGAATGGCAGGGGAGAATCTACGAGCAGTACTTC. Residues: CASSEWQGRIYEQYF.

The chain uses TRBV19 and TRBJ2-7; 7 bases line up with TRBD1. The CDR3 totals 13 residues. V shed 5 bases, J shed 3 bases, and the junction held 4 bases outside the gene matches. Germline V gene lookup returns CDR1 LNHDA and CDR2 SQIVND (reference sequence). CDR3 coding DNA: TGTGCCAGTAGTTTGGGACAGCTCTACGAGCAGTACTTC. Translation: CASSLGQLYEQYF.

This clone was seen a single time. This chain connects TRBV19 to TRBJ1-2; a weak D match, TRBD1 (6 bases). The CDR3 length is 13 residues. V was cut by 5 bases and J by 7 bases, with 14 bases left in between. The germline CDR1 and CDR2 sequences are LNHDA and SQIVND (reference sequence). CDR3 in amino acids: CASSAGAGGGYTF. Written as DNA, the CDR3 is TGTGCCAGTAGTGCGGGGGCCGGGGGTGGCTACACCTTC.

The J gene is TRBJ1-1, the V gene TRBV28; D gene uncertain. This CDR3 spans 17 amino acids. Germline CDR1 and CDR2: MDHEN and SYDVKM. The V end was cut by 7 bases, the J end by 0 bases, with 21 bases between. CDR3 protein: CASTAHIRTALNTEAFF. For the CDR3, the DNA is TGTGCCAGCACCGCTCACATAAGGACGGCCTTGAACACTGAAGCTTTCTTT.

V gene TRBV6-6 combines with J gene TRBJ2-1; 7 bases are a match to TRBD2. Looked up from germline, CDR1 is MNHNY and CDR2 is SVGAGI (reference sequence). The CDR3 covers 13 residues. Unmatched junction bases numbered 4, after V lost 3 bases and J lost 8 bases. CDR3 DNA: TGTGCCAGCAGTTATTATGCGGGAGATGAGCAGTTCTTC. Its translation is CASSYYAGDEQFF.

The rearrangement joins TRBV13 to TRBJ2-7; unclear D gene. The CDR3 length is 14 residues. CDR1 and CDR2 (germline): PRHDT, FYEKMQ (reference sequence). V was trimmed by 0 bases and J by 1 base, leaving 7 bases between them. Here the CDR3 reads CASSLGLYSYEQYF. CDR3 coding DNA: TGTGCCAGCAGCTTAGGGCTGTATTCCTACGAGCAGTACTTC.

In nucleotides, the CDR3 is TGTGCCAGCAGCCTAGGGACAGGAGGAAACGAGCAGTACTTC. Translated, it gives CASSLGTGGNEQYF. V and J are TRBV7-6 and TRBJ2-7; 8 bases fit TRBD1. The CDR3 has 14 residues. The germline CDR1 and CDR2 sequences are SGHVS and FNYEAQ. V lost 5 bases to trimming and J lost 5 bases; unmatched junction nucleotides: 8.

This chain joins TRBV7-2 and TRBJ2-2; D may correspond to TRBD1 or TRBD2 (7 bases each). There are 16 residues in the CDR3. Germline CDR1 is SGHTA and CDR2 is FQGNSA. V lost 4 bases to trimming and J lost 7 bases, with 19 bases between them. CDR3 sequence: CASSSLTGRESGELFF. The CDR3 coding sequence is TGTGCCAGCAGCTCTTTGACAGGGCGGGAGAGCGGGGAGCTGTTTTTT.

V usage is TRBV27 and J usage is TRBJ2-5; 9 bases align to TRBD1. The tail of the sequence fits TRBJ2-7 better, so the J call may be wrong. Germline V gives CDR1 MNHEY, CDR2 SMNVEV (reference sequence). The CDR3 has 15 residues. DNA of the CDR3: TGTGCCACCCAACACATGGGACAGGGCTGGTACGAGCAGTACTTC. Translating gives CATQHMGQGWYEQYF.

The chain is built from TRBV29-1 and TRBJ2-1; 14 bases map to TRBD2. Trimming removed 3 bases from V and 6 bases from J; junction bases left unmatched: 4. Per the germline V gene, CDR1 is SQVTM and CDR2 is ANQGSEA. This CDR3 is 15 amino acids long. CDR3 region: CSVEGTSGSTNEQFF. The CDR3 DNA reads TGCAGCGTTGAGGGGACTAGCGGGAGTACCAATGAGCAGTTCTTC.

The chain uses TRBV4-2 and TRBJ2-7; 8 bases line up with TRBD1. CDR1 LGHNA and CDR2 YNFKEQ come from the germline V gene. V lost 2 bases, J lost 1 base, and 1 base stayed unmatched. This CDR3 has 14 amino acids. The CDR3 DNA reads as TGTGCCAGCAGCCAACGACAGGGGTCCTACGAGCAGTACTTC. Amino acids: CASSQRQGSYEQYF.